This TCR beta chain appears in the sequencing data of a study of identical twins. TCRdb re-called the 5' RACE reads through MiXCR, storing one row per CDR3 protein. The sample has some 190,000 distinct CDR3 sequences; about a sixth are singletons. The germline V gene encodes CDR1 MGHRA and CDR2 YSYEKL. The CDR3 extends over 14 amino acids. V lost 4 bases to trimming and J lost 9 bases; unmatched junction nucleotides: 9. Separately, the same data were catalogued under a study of T cells expressing NK-cell markers.

The rearrangement uses TRBV4-1 and TRBJ2-1, with 7 bases aligning to TRBD2. The source material was CD8+ T cells sorted from blood. This TCR was recovered from a woman under 30 in good health. Written as DNA, the CDR3 is TGCGCCAGCAGCCTCCCGACTAGCATGGGTGAGCAGTTCTTC. Its protein product is CASSLPTSMGEQFF.